What follows are 8 T cell receptor beta chains derived from one specimen sequenced in a study of T cell responses to AZD1222 COVID-19 vaccine. Profiled with immunoSEQ multiplex PCR; TCRdb holds only in-frame clones, not every one. Of about 86,000 clones listed, around 80% were seen once; the top ten hold around 20%. This specimen was peripheral blood, taken on day 0 of AZD1222 vaccination. These receptors were taken from an adult in good health.

The rearrangement links TRBV18 to TRBJ2-3, with no clear D. The CDR3 consists of 14 residues. Trimming took off 2 bases at V and 6 bases at J, with 12 bases between the two ends. Germline assignment: CDR1 KGHSH and CDR2 LQKENI. The chain's CDR3 is CASSPVPIGDTQYF. In DNA form, the CDR3 reads TGTGCCAGCTCACCAGTGCCGATTGGGGATACGCAGTATTTT. The full variable domain, in which reference TRBV18 and TRBJ2-3 provide the parts outside the CDR3, is NAGVMQNPRHLVRRRGQEARLRCSPMKGHSHVYWYRQLPEEGLKFMVYLQKENIIDESGMPKERFSAEFPKEGPSILRIQQVVRGDSAAYFCASSPVPIGDTQYFGPGTRLTVL.

J is TRBJ2-7 and V is TRBV11-2; D remains unclear. V was cut by 2 bases and J by 3 bases, with 2 bases left in between. CDR3 length: 11 residues. Germline assignment: CDR1 SGHAT and CDR2 FQNNGV. This CDR3 is CASSLLYEQYF. CDR3 DNA sequence: TGTGCCAGCAGCTTACTCTACGAGCAGTACTTC.

In DNA form, the CDR3 reads TGTGCCAGCAGCCAAAGACTAGCGGGCAATTCCCCGAACACCGGGGAGCTGTTTTTT. It translates to CASSQRLAGNSPNTGELFF. The J gene is TRBJ2-2, the V gene TRBV7-9; 10 bases are a match to TRBD2. Germline-derived CDR1 and CDR2 are SEHNR and FQNEAQ (reference sequence). Trimming cost V 5 bases and J 0 bases; bases outside gene matches: 12. The CDR3 length is 19 residues.

The J gene is TRBJ1-3, the V gene TRBV13, with D unclear. The V gene lost 3 bases and the J gene lost 2 bases, with 8 bases spanning the gap. CDR1 is PRHDT and CDR2 is FYEKMQ in the germline V gene (reference sequence). The CDR3 is 14 residues long. CDR3 sequence: CASSLSATGNTIYF. Here the CDR3 DNA reads TGTGCCAGCAGCTTGTCGGCAACTGGAAACACCATATATTTT.

This chain joins TRBV5-1 and TRBJ2-1, with D perhaps TRBD1 (5 bases). CDR1 is SGHRS, CDR2 YFSETQ, per germline. The CDR3 is 15 residues long. With 4 bases removed from V and 0 bases from J, the gap between germline ends came to 11 bases. CDR3 sequence reads: CASSTQVSSYNEQFF. CDR3 sequence (DNA): TGCGCCAGCAGCACACAGGTGAGCTCCTACAATGAGCAGTTCTTC.

The gene calls are TRBV11-2 and TRBJ2-7; 7 bases align to TRBD1. This CDR3 comprises 15 residues. Germline values: CDR1 SGHAT, CDR2 FQNNGV. The junction had 5 bases not matched to a gene; V was cut back by 0 bases and J by 3 bases. The CDR3 DNA follows: TGTGCCAGCAGCTTAGATCAGACAGGGTACTACGAGCAGTACTTC. This translates into CASSLDQTGYYEQYF.

The chain has TRBV27 and TRBJ1-6; D remains ambiguous. V lost 5 bases, J lost 5 bases, and 4 bases lay in between. The CDR3 runs to 12 residues. The germline V gene has CDR1 MNHEY and CDR2 SMNVEV (reference sequence). The CDR3 coding sequence is TGTGCCAGCAGTCCACATAATTCACCCCTCCACTTT. Translation: CASSPHNSPLHF.

This clone was seen once. The V gene is TRBV30, the J gene TRBJ2-1; D is possibly TRBD1 or TRBD2 (5 bases each). Trimming removed 0 bases at V and 0 bases at J, with 9 bases between. This CDR3 has 15 amino acids. Germline V lookup: CDR1 GTSNPN, CDR2 SVGIG (reference sequence). CDR3 amino acids: CAWSVRGTSYNEQFF. The CDR3 nucleotides are TGTGCCTGGAGTGTCCGAGGGACCTCCTACAATGAGCAGTTCTTC.